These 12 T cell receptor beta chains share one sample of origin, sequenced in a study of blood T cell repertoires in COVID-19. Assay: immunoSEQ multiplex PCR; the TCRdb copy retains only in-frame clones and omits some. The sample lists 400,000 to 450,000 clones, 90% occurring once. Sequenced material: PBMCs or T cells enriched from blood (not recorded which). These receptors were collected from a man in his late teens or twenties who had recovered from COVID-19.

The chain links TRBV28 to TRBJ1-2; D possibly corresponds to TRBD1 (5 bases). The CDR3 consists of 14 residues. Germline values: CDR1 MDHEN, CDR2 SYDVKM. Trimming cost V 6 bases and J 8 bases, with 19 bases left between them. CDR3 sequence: CASSQPTGTGGYTF. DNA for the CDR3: TGTGCCAGCAGCCAGCCGACCGGGACTGGAGGCTACACCTTC.

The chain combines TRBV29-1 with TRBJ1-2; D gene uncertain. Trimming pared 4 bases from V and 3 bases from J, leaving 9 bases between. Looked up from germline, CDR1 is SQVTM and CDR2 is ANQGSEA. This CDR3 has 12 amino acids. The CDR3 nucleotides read TGCAGCGTTGTCGTCGGAGACTATGGCTACACCTTC. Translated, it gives CSVVVGDYGYTF.

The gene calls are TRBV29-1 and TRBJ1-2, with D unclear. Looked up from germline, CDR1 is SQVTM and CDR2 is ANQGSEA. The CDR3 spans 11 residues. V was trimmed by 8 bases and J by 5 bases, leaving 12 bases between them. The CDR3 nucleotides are TGCAGCCTCGGTCGAGGGTATGGCTACACCTTC. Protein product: CSLGRGYGYTF.

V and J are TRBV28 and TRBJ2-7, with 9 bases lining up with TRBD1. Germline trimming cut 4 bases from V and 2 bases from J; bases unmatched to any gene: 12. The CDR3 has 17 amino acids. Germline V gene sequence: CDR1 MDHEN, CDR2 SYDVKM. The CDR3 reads CASSSSRGTGSPYEQYF. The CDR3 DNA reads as TGTGCCAGCAGTTCCTCAAGGGGGACAGGGTCTCCCTACGAGCAGTACTTC. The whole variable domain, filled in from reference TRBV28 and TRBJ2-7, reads DVKVTQSSRYLVKRTGEKVFLECVQDMDHENMFWYRQDPGLGLRLIYFSYDVKMKEKGDIPEGYSVSREKKERFSLILESASTNQTSMYLCASSSSRGTGSPYEQYFGPGTRLTVT.

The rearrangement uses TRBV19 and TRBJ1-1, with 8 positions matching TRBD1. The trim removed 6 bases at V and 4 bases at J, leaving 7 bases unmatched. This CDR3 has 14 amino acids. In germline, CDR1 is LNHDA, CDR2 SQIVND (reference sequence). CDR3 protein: CASSPGQGPTEAFF. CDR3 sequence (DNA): TGTGCCAGTAGCCCCGGACAGGGACCCACTGAAGCTTTCTTT.

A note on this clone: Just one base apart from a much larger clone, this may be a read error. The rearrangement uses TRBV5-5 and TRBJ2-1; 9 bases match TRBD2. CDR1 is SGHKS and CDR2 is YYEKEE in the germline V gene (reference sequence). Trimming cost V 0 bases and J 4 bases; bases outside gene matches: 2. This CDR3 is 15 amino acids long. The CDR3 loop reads CASSLGLAGYNEQFF. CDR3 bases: TGTGCCAGCAGCTTGGGGCTAGCGGGGTACAATGAGCAGTTCTTC.

CDR3 in amino acids: CASSMDREGNEQFF. The CDR3 nucleotides are TGTGCCAGCAGCATGGACAGGGAGGGCAATGAGCAGTTCTTC. This sequence joins TRBV27 and TRBJ2-1; a weak D match, TRBD1 (8 bases). Between the trimmed V and J ends, which lost 6 bases and 6 bases, there was a span of 15 bases. This CDR3 contains 14 residues. The germline V gene has CDR1 MNHEY and CDR2 SMNVEV (reference sequence).

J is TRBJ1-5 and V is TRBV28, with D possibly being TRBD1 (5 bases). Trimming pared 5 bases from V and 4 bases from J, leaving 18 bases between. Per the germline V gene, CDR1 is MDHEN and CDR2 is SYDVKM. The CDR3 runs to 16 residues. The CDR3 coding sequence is TGTGCCAGCAGTCAACCCCATACCAGGGCGAATCAGCCCCAGCATTTT. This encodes CASSQPHTRANQPQHF.

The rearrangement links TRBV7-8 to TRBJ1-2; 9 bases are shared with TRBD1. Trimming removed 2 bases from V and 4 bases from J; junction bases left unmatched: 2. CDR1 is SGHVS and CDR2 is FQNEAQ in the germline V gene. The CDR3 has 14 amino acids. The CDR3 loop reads CASSLTGGVYGYTF. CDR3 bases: TGTGCCAGCAGCTTAACAGGGGGCGTCTATGGCTACACCTTC.

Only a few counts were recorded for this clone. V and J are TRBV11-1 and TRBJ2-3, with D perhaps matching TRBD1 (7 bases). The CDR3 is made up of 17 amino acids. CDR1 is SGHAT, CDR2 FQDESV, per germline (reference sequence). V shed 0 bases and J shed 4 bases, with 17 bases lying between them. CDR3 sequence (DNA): TGTGCCAGCAGCTTAGCGGGAGGACAGGTGATGGCAGATACGCAGTATTTT. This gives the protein CASSLAGGQVMADTQYF.

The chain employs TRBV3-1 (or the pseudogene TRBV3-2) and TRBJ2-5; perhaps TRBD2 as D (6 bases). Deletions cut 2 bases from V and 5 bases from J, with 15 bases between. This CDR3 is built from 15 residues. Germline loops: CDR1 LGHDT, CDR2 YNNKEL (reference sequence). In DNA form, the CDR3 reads TGTGCCAGCAGCCAAATGAGCCTGGCGGGGGAGACCCAGTACTTC. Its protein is CASSQMSLAGETQYF.

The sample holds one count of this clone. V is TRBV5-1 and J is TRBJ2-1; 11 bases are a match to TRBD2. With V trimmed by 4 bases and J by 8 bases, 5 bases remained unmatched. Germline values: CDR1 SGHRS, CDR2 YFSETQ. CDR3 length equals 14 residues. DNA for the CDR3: TGCGCCAGCAGCCCTAGCGGGGGGTATGATGAGCAGTTCTTC. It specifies CASSPSGGYDEQFF.